These T cell receptor beta chains were read from a single sample in a study of OX40 agonist ivuxolimab in advanced cancers. TCRdb's copy holds only in-frame clones and misses some; the assay was immunoSEQ multiplex PCR. Here the sample spans tens of thousands of clones, about 88% being singletons. The input for sequencing was CD4+ or CD8+ T cells sorted from blood, taken in a trial of the OX40 agonist ivuxolimab. The origin of the receptors is an adult with an advanced solid tumor such as melanoma, head and neck, liver or kidney cancer. The CDR3 runs from the conserved cysteine through the conserved F or W. The order of the fields is V gene, J gene, D gene, clone size, CDR3 DNA, CDR3 protein. A D gene is named only where the DNA matches it firmly. Clone size, where shown, is once, few, many, or a class for clones that have expanded.

v_gene: TRBV7-2
j_gene: TRBJ2-7
d_gene: .
abundance: few
CDR3nt: TGTGCCAGCAGCTTAGATCCGGGGCCCGAGCAGTACTTC
CDR3aa: CASSLDPGPEQYF

v_gene: TRBV28
j_gene: TRBJ2-7
d_gene: TRBD1
abundance: .
CDR3nt: TGTGCCAGCAGTACGGGGACAGGGGGTCGGTACGAGCAGTACTTC
CDR3aa: CASSTGTGGRYEQYF

v_gene: TRBV28
j_gene: TRBJ1-6
d_gene: .
abundance: .
CDR3nt: TGTGCCAGCGTAGGGGGGGCGAGGGCAACCCTCCACTTT
CDR3aa: CASVGGARATLHF

v_gene: TRBV9
j_gene: TRBJ2-3
d_gene: .
abundance: once
CDR3nt: TGTGCCAGCAGCGTAGGGTCGGTGGGCGATACGCAGTATTTT
CDR3aa: CASSVGSVGDTQYF

v_gene: TRBV6-1
j_gene: TRBJ2-1
d_gene: .
abundance: .
CDR3nt: TGTGCCAGCAGGGCCCCCGGGGGGCGCTACAATGAGCAGTTCTTC
CDR3aa: CASRAPGGRYNEQFF

v_gene: TRBV6-5
j_gene: TRBJ1-2
d_gene: .
abundance: .
CDR3nt: TGTGCCAGCAGCCCTGGACCAAGGCCCTATGGCTACACCTTC
CDR3aa: CASSPGPRPYGYTF

v_gene: TRBV6-5
j_gene: TRBJ2-7
d_gene: .
abundance: .
CDR3nt: TGTGCCAGCAGTTCCGGGAACACCTACGAGCAGTACTTC
CDR3aa: CASSSGNTYEQYF

v_gene: TRBV11-3
j_gene: TRBJ2-3
d_gene: TRBD2
abundance: .
CDR3nt: TGTGCCAGCAGCACAGAAGAACTAACTAGCGGCCTCACAGATACGCAGTATTTT
CDR3aa: CASSTEELTSGLTDTQYF

v_gene: TRBV5-1
j_gene: TRBJ2-5
d_gene: .
abundance: .
CDR3nt: TGCGCCACCAGAAGGGGGGACATCGGGGGCGAAGAGACCCAGTACTTC
CDR3aa: CATRRGDIGGEETQYF

v_gene: TRBV4-2
j_gene: TRBJ2-1
d_gene: TRBD2
abundance: once
CDR3nt: TGTGCCAGCAGCCAGTTTGGGACTAGCGGATACAATGAGCAGTTCTTC
CDR3aa: CASSQFGTSGYNEQFF

v_gene: TRBV27
j_gene: TRBJ2-3
d_gene: TRBD2
abundance: .
CDR3nt: TGTGCCAGCAGCTGGAATAGCGGGAGTAGGACAGATACGCAGTATTTT
CDR3aa: CASSWNSGSRTDTQYF

v_gene: TRBV9
j_gene: TRBJ2-3
d_gene: .
abundance: .
CDR3nt: TGTGCCAGCAGCAGTATAAAGGCCACAGATACGCAGTATTTT
CDR3aa: CASSSIKATDTQYF

v_gene: TRBV28
j_gene: TRBJ1-6
d_gene: .
abundance: .
CDR3nt: TGTGCCAGCAGTTCCGGACCACTGAATTCACCCCTCCACTTT
CDR3aa: CASSSGPLNSPLHF

v_gene: TRBV27
j_gene: TRBJ2-5
d_gene: TRBD2
abundance: .
CDR3nt: TGTGCCAGCAGTTTAACTAGCGGGAGTGATGAGACCCAGTACTTC
CDR3aa: CASSLTSGSDETQYF

v_gene: TRBV4-2
j_gene: TRBJ1-1
d_gene: .
abundance: .
CDR3nt: TGTGCCAGCAGCCAAGGGGCAGTCCTGAGGACTGAAGCTTTCTTT
CDR3aa: CASSQGAVLRTEAFF